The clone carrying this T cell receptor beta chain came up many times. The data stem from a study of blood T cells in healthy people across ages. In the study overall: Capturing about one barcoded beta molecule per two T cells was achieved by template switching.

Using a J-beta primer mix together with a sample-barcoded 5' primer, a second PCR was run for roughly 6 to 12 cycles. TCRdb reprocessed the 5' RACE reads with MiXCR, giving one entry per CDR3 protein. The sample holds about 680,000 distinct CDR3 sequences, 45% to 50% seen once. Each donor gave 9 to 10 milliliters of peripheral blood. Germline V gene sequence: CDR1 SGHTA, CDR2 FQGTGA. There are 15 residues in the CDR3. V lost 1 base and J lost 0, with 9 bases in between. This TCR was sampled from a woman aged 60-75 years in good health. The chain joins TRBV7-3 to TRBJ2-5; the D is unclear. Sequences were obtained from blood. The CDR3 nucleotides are TGTGCCAGCAGCTTAATCGCAGGCGACCAAGAGACCCAGTACTTC. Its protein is CASSLIAGDQETQYF.